This note documents a single T cell receptor beta chain sequence. The data are from a study of blood T cells in healthy people across ages. The use of a sample-barcoded 5' primer and a J-beta primer mix characterized a second PCR of about 7 to 12 cycles. Each CDR3 protein is one row after TCRdb ran MiXCR on the 5' RACE reads. The sample has 2 million or so distinct CDR3 sequences, about 49% seen once. With V trimmed by 6 bases and J by 1 base, 11 bases remained unmatched. The CDR3 is 16 amino acids. From germline, CDR1 is MNHNS and CDR2 SASEGT. V is TRBV6-1 and J is TRBJ2-5; 7 bases fit TRBD2. This sequence originates from a woman between 40 and 55 years old in good health. The sequenced sample consisted of blood. The CDR3 protein is CASSGQLASPQETQYF. The CDR3 nucleotides read TGTGCCAGCAGCGGCCAACTAGCGAGTCCCCAAGAGACCCAGTACTTC.